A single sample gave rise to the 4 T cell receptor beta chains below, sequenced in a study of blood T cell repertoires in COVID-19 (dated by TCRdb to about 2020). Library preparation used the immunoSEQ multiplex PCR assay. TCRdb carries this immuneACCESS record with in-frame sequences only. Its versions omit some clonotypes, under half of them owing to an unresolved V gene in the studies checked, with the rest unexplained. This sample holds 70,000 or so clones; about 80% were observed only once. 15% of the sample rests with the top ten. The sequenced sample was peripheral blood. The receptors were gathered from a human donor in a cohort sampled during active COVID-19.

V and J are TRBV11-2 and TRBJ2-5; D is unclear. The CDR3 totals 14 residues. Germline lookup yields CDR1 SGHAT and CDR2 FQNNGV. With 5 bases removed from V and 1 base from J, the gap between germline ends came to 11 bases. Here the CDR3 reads CASSPTPSQETQYF. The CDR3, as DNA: TGTGCCAGCAGCCCGACTCCCAGCCAAGAGACCCAGTACTTC.

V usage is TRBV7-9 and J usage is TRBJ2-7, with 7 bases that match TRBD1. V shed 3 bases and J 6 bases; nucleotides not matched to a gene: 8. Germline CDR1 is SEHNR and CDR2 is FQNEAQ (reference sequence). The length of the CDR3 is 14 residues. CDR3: CASSFPGGSGEQYF. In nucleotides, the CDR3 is TGTGCCAGCAGCTTTCCAGGGGGTTCCGGCGAGCAGTACTTC.

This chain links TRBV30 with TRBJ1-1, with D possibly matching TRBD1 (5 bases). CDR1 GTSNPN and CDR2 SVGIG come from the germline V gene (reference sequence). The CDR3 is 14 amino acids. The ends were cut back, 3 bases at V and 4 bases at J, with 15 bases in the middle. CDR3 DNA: TGTGCCTGGAGAAGAGACAGTTTATCCACTGAAGCTTTCTTT. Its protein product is CAWRRDSLSTEAFF. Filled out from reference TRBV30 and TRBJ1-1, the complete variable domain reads SQTIHQWPATLVQPVGSPLSLECTVEGTSNPNLYWYRQAAGRGLQLLFYSVGIGQISSEVPQNLSASRPQDRQFILSSKKLLLSDSGFYLCAWRRDSLSTEAFFGQGTRLTVV.

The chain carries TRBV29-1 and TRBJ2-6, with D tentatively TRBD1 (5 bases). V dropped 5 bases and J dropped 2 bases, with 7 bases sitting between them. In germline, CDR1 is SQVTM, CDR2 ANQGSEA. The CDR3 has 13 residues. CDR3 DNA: TGCAGCGTTACAGGAACTGGGGCCAACGTCCTGACTTTC. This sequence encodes CSVTGTGANVLTF.